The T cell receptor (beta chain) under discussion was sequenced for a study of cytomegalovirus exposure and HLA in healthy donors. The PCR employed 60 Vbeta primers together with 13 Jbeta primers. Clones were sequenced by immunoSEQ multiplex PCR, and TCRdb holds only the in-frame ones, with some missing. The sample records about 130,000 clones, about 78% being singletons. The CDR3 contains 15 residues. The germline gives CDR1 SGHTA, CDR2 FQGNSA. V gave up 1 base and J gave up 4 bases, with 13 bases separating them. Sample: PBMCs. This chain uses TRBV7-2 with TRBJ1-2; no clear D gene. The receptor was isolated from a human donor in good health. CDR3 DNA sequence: TGTGCCAGCAGCTTAGACCCGGTACAGCTCTATGGCTACACCTTC. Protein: CASSLDPVQLYGYTF.